These 6 T cell receptor beta chains originate from one sample sequenced in a study of T cells in Graves' hyperthyroidism and ophthalmopathy. TCR beta CDR3 regions were amplified from RNA transcripts. In the first-round RT-PCR of the TCR CDR3, the HTBI primer set was used. One entry per CDR3 protein results from TCRdb running MiXCR on the multiplex PCR reads. The sample lists a few hundred thousand distinct CDR3 sequences, about 15% seen once, with more than 4.5% in the top ten. The sequenced material came from blood. Source of these receptors: a woman aged 30 to 39 with Graves' hyperthyroidism that later progressed to Graves' ophthalmopathy.

This clonotype was seen at least ten times. This sequence joins TRBV18 and TRBJ2-7; D gene ambiguous. Trimming removed 2 bases at V and 0 bases at J, with 8 bases between. Germline V CDR1 and CDR2: KGHSH, LQKENI. The CDR3 contains 14 residues. CDR3 nucleotides: TGTGCCAGCTCACCAGGTTCGCACTCCTACGAGCAGTACTTC. Translating it yields CASSPGSHSYEQYF.

This clonotype was detected many times. The V and J genes are TRBV11-1 and TRBJ1-2, with 7 positions matching TRBD1. CDR3 length: 13 residues. CDR1 SGHAT and CDR2 FQDESV come from the germline V gene (reference sequence). The ends lost 5 bases at V and 3 bases at J; junction bases unmatched: 3. For the CDR3, the DNA is TGTGCCAGCAGCGGAGGGACAGACTATGGCTACACCTTC. Translation gives CASSGGTDYGYTF.

This clonotype was recorded at least ten times. The chain links TRBV29-1 to TRBJ1-2; TRBD1 matches 8 bases. The trim removed 5 bases at V and 2 bases at J, leaving 7 bases unmatched. The CDR3 is 14 residues long. Germline V gene data show CDR1 as SQVTM and CDR2 as ANQGSEA. The DNA for the CDR3 is TGCAGCGTTCGACAGGGGATTGAGAACTATGGCTACACCTTC. This sequence encodes CSVRQGIENYGYTF.

This clonotype was seen a handful of times. The V and J genes are TRBV6-5 and TRBJ1-1, with a weak D call TRBD1 (6 bases). Germline values: CDR1 MNHEY, CDR2 SVGAGI. The CDR3 contains 13 residues. V was trimmed by 2 bases and J by 5 bases, leaving 9 bases between them. This chain's CDR3 is CASSYATGTEAFF. The CDR3 nucleotides read TGTGCCAGCAGTTACGCTACAGGGACTGAAGCTTTCTTT.

Notes on this clonotype: It may be a read error: a sequence one base away is much more abundant. The chain uses TRBV30 and TRBJ2-5; possible D gene TRBD2, 6 bases. The CDR3 runs to 15 residues. CDR1 and CDR2 (germline): GTSNPN, SVGIG (reference sequence). Trimming cost V 8 bases and J 3 bases, with 22 bases left between them. The CDR3: CAGTRRGGKKETQYF. The CDR3 DNA reads as TGTGCCGGCACTAGGCGTGGGGGGAAGAAAGAGACCCAGTACTTC.

There are a few counts of this clonotype. The junction departs from germline at one end; a sequencing error may be responsible. The chain uses TRBV18 and TRBJ2-7, with 7 bases lining up with TRBD1. The CDR3 totals 15 residues. Germline V CDR1 and CDR2: KGHSH, LQKENI. The CDR3 region has the DNA TGTGCCAGCTCACCACCGACAGGGCCCTCAGGAGAGCAGCACTTC. This translates into CASSPPTGPSGEQHF.